This is a list of T cell receptor beta chains from one sample in a study of blood T cells in healthy people across ages. TCRdb re-called the 5' RACE reads through MiXCR, storing one row per CDR3 protein. The sample shows about 730,000 distinct CDR3 sequences, roughly 47% of them seen only once. Material for sequencing was blood. These receptors came from a woman in her sixties in good health. Both conserved end residues are part of each CDR3. The D gene is left open where the match is weak. Not every row has a clone size; where given, it reads once, few, many or a size class.

D gene: NA; clone size: few; V gene: TRBV6-5; J gene: TRBJ1-2; CDR3 protein: CASSYAAGGYGYTF; CDR3 DNA: TGTGCCAGCAGTTACGCGGCGGGGGGCTATGGCTACACCTTC
D gene: NA; clone size: once; V gene: TRBV7-2; J gene: TRBJ2-3; CDR3 protein: CASSLGARQTSTDTQYF; CDR3 DNA: TGTGCCAGCAGCTTAGGAGCTCGCCAGACCAGCACAGATACGCAGTATTTT
D gene: NA; clone size: NA; V gene: TRBV5-6; J gene: TRBJ2-1; CDR3 protein: CASSLELMQDPYNEQFF; CDR3 DNA: TGTGCCAGCAGCTTGGAGCTTATGCAGGACCCCTACAATGAGCAGTTCTTC
D gene: NA; clone size: NA; V gene: TRBV29-1; J gene: TRBJ2-6; CDR3 protein: CSVSLRSGANVLTF; CDR3 DNA: TGCAGCGTTTCACTCCGCTCTGGGGCCAACGTCCTGACTTTC
D gene: TRBD2; clone size: NA; V gene: TRBV6-2/TRBV6-3; J gene: TRBJ2-1; CDR3 protein: CASSRLGLSHLYSYNEQFF; CDR3 DNA: TGTGCCAGCAGCCGCTTGGGACTATCCCATCTTTACTCCTACAATGAGCAGTTCTTC
D gene: TRBD2; clone size: NA; V gene: TRBV5-6; J gene: TRBJ2-3; CDR3 protein: CASGSLLAGDLTDTQYF; CDR3 DNA: TGTGCCAGCGGCAGCTTGCTAGCGGGAGACCTCACAGATACGCAGTATTTT
D gene: NA; clone size: NA; V gene: TRBV13; J gene: TRBJ1-1; CDR3 protein: CASSTTGSSEAFF; CDR3 DNA: TGTGCCAGCAGCACAACAGGCTCCTCTGAAGCTTTCTTT
D gene: TRBD2; clone size: NA; V gene: TRBV7-9; J gene: TRBJ2-7; CDR3 protein: CASSPGLAGVGSYEQYF; CDR3 DNA: TGTGCCAGCAGCCCCGGACTAGCGGGAGTCGGGTCCTACGAGCAGTACTTC
D gene: TRBD1; clone size: NA; V gene: TRBV14; J gene: TRBJ2-7; CDR3 protein: CAGSQMTGVDEQYF; CDR3 DNA: TGTGCCGGCAGCCAGATGACAGGGGTGGACGAGCAGTACTTC
D gene: TRBD2; clone size: many; V gene: TRBV5-6; J gene: TRBJ2-1; CDR3 protein: CASSSSFSGGPQFF; CDR3 DNA: TGTGCCAGCAGCTCGAGTTTTAGCGGGGGCCCTCAGTTCTTC
D gene: NA; clone size: many; V gene: TRBV20-1; J gene: TRBJ2-7; CDR3 protein: CSASFRVSYEQYF; CDR3 DNA: TGCAGTGCTAGTTTCAGGGTCTCCTACGAGCAGTACTTC
D gene: TRBD2; clone size: NA; V gene: TRBV9; J gene: TRBJ2-1; CDR3 protein: CTSSAHSGTSGGNEQFF; CDR3 DNA: TGTACCAGCAGCGCTCACTCCGGGACTAGCGGGGGCAATGAGCAGTTCTTC
D gene: NA; clone size: NA; V gene: TRBV11-3; J gene: TRBJ2-3; CDR3 protein: CASSLGEDAQYF; CDR3 DNA: TGTGCCAGCAGCCTGGGGGAGGACGCGCAGTATTTT
D gene: NA; clone size: NA; V gene: TRBV6-6; J gene: TRBJ2-3; CDR3 protein: CASSYWTASTDTQYF; CDR3 DNA: TGTGCCAGCAGTTACTGGACAGCTAGCACAGATACGCAGTATTTT
D gene: TRBD1; clone size: NA; V gene: TRBV3-1; J gene: TRBJ2-1; CDR3 protein: CAGSGLDRANEQFF; CDR3 DNA: TGTGCCGGCAGCGGCCTGGACAGGGCTAATGAGCAGTTCTTC
D gene: TRBD1; clone size: few; V gene: TRBV3-1; J gene: TRBJ2-3; CDR3 protein: CASSYTGGGTDTQYF; CDR3 DNA: TGTGCCAGCAGCTATACAGGGGGTGGGACAGATACGCAGTATTTT
D gene: NA; clone size: NA; V gene: TRBV5-8; J gene: TRBJ2-7; CDR3 protein: CASSFNSWATRKQYF; CDR3 DNA: TGTGCCAGCAGCTTCAACTCGTGGGCTACGAGGAAGCAGTACTTC
D gene: NA; clone size: NA; V gene: TRBV12-3/TRBV12-4; J gene: TRBJ2-3; CDR3 protein: CASSLTAYTDTQYF; CDR3 DNA: TGTGCCAGCAGTTTGACCGCGTACACAGATACGCAGTATTTT
D gene: NA; clone size: few; V gene: TRBV20-1; J gene: TRBJ2-7; CDR3 protein: CSATRPGYYEQYF; CDR3 DNA: TGCAGTGCTACTCGTCCGGGTTACTACGAGCAGTACTTC
D gene: TRBD1; clone size: few; V gene: TRBV7-2; J gene: TRBJ2-5; CDR3 protein: CASSKDRGRQETQYF; CDR3 DNA: TGTGCCAGCAGCAAGGACAGGGGACGACAAGAGACCCAGTACTTC
D gene: NA; clone size: NA; V gene: TRBV7-2; J gene: TRBJ1-1; CDR3 protein: CASSFYRGSSEAFF; CDR3 DNA: TGTGCCAGCAGCTTCTATAGGGGAAGTTCTGAAGCTTTCTTT
D gene: NA; clone size: NA; V gene: TRBV3-1; J gene: TRBJ1-5; CDR3 protein: CASSQGPTGKEHF; CDR3 DNA: TGTGCCAGCAGCCAAGGTCCCACAGGGAAGGAGCATTTT
D gene: NA; clone size: NA; V gene: TRBV25-1; J gene: TRBJ2-5; CDR3 protein: CASSELRWRGSYQETQYF; CDR3 DNA: TGTGCCAGCAGTGAATTGAGGTGGAGGGGGTCGTACCAAGAGACCCAGTACTTC
D gene: NA; clone size: NA; V gene: TRBV9; J gene: TRBJ2-5; CDR3 protein: CASSVGLPLQETQYF; CDR3 DNA: TGTGCCAGCAGCGTAGGACTGCCCCTACAAGAGACCCAGTACTTC
D gene: TRBD2; clone size: NA; V gene: TRBV20-1; J gene: TRBJ2-1; CDR3 protein: CSARTSGRLTEQFF; CDR3 DNA: TGCAGTGCTCGGACTAGCGGGAGGCTTACTGAGCAGTTCTTC
D gene: NA; clone size: NA; V gene: TRBV20-1; J gene: TRBJ2-7; CDR3 protein: CSASRDTEYF; CDR3 DNA: TGCAGTGCTAGCCGGGACACCGAGTACTTT
D gene: TRBD1; clone size: NA; V gene: TRBV5-1; J gene: TRBJ1-2; CDR3 protein: CASSLDTGGGGYTF; CDR3 DNA: TGCGCCAGCAGCTTGGATACAGGGGGCGGTGGCTACACCTTC
D gene: NA; clone size: few; V gene: TRBV5-1; J gene: TRBJ2-3; CDR3 protein: CATMAAGIKTDTQYF; CDR3 DNA: TGCGCCACCATGGCCGCGGGAATCAAAACAGATACGCAGTATTTT
D gene: TRBD2; clone size: many; V gene: TRBV7-9; J gene: TRBJ2-7; CDR3 protein: CASSYLTSGYEQYF; CDR3 DNA: TGTGCCAGCAGCTACTTAACTAGCGGCTACGAGCAGTACTTC
D gene: NA; clone size: many; V gene: TRBV6-6; J gene: TRBJ2-7; CDR3 protein: CASSPGTTNEQYF; CDR3 DNA: TGTGCCAGCAGCCCCGGGACAACAAACGAGCAGTACTTC
D gene: NA; clone size: NA; V gene: TRBV7-9; J gene: TRBJ1-2; CDR3 protein: CASSLSFSGYTF; CDR3 DNA: TGTGCCAGCAGCTTAAGCTTCTCTGGCTACACCTTC